A single T cell receptor (beta chain) is shown here with its context. The antigen is undetermined. Memory T cells were CD45RO+, naive were CD45RA+, sorted by FACS. This entry comes from a study of regulatory dendritic cells for organ transplantation. Using immunoSEQ multiplex PCR, the repertoire was profiled, and TCRdb retains in-frame clones only, with some absent. Of 29,000 or so clones in the sample, around 79% were seen once. There are 13 residues in the CDR3. Germline V lookup: CDR1 SGHTA, CDR2 FQGNSA. Deletions cut 4 bases from V and 5 bases from J, with 9 bases between. Notes on the study in general: Memory CD8+ clonal expansion seemed more limited with regulatory than mature dendritic cells. Naive CD4+ and CD8+ repertoires were highly diverse; memory CD8+ was most oligoclonal.

The sequencing input was memory CD4+ T cells from blood. Subset noted: CD45RO+ memory T cells. The chain employs TRBV7-2 and TRBJ1-5; tentative D call: TRBD1 (5 bases). This TCR was sampled from a human donor in good health. The CDR3 here is CASSSQGDQPQHF. CDR3 nucleotides: TGTGCCAGCAGCTCTCAGGGTGATCAGCCCCAGCATTTT.